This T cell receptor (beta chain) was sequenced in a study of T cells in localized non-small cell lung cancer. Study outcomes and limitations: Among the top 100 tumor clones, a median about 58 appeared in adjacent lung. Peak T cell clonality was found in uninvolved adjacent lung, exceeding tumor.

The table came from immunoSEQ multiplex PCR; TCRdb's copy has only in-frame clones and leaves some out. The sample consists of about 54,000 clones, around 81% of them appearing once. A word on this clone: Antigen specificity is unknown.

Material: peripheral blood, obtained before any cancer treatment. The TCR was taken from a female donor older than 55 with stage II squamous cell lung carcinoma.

CDR3 protein: CASSLSLGGAGNTIYF. CDR3 nucleotide sequence: TGTGCCAGCAGTTTAAGCCTCGGGGGAGCCGGAAACACCATATATTTT. The chain joins TRBV27 to TRBJ1-3, with D tentatively TRBD1 (5 bases). CDR3 length: 16 amino acids. Germline V gives CDR1 MNHEY, CDR2 SMNVEV (reference sequence). The V end lost 2 bases, the J end lost 4 bases, and 15 bases lay between the germline ends.